Sequencing of this T cell receptor beta chain was carried out in a study of blood T cell repertoires in COVID-19. Sequencing used immunoSEQ multiplex PCR; TCRdb keeps in-frame clones, though not all of them. This sample has 230,000 or so clones, with roughly nine tenths found just once. This CDR3 contains 15 residues. Trimming pared 0 bases from V and 6 bases from J, leaving 11 bases between. Germline assignment: CDR1 MNHEY and CDR2 SMNVEV (reference sequence). The chain is built from TRBV27 and TRBJ2-2; D perhaps matches TRBD1 (6 bases). The receptor's source is a woman aged 25 to 39 who had recovered from COVID-19. The sequenced sample consisted of PBMCs or T cells enriched from blood (not recorded which). The CDR3 sequence: CASSLSIKGAGELFF. The DNA of the CDR3 is TGTGCCAGCAGTTTATCGATAAAGGGGGCCGGGGAGCTGTTTTTT.